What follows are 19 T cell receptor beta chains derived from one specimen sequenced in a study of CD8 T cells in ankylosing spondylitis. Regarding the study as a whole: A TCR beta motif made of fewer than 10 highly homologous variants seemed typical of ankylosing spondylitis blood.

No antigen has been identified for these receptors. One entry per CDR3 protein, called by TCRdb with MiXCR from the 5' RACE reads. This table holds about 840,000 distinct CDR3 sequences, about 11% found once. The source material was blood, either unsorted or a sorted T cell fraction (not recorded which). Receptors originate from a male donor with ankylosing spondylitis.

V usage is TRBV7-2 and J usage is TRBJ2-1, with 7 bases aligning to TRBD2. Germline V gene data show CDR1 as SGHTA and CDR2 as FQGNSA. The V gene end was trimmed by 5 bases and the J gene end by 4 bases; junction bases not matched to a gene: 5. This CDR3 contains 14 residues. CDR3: CASSPSGLYNEQFF. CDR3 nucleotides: TGTGCCAGCAGCCCTAGCGGACTTTACAATGAGCAGTTCTTC.

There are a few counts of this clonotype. As DNA, the CDR3 is TGTGCCAGCAGCCCCTGGGCCGGGACTAGCGGGAGTATTCAGTTCTTC. Translation: CASSPWAGTSGSIQFF. The J gene is TRBJ2-1, the V gene TRBV14; 14 bases agree with TRBD2. The CDR3 is 16 amino acids. Looked up from germline, CDR1 is SGHDN and CDR2 is FVKESK. The J segment lost 13 bases and the V segment lost 4 bases, leaving 12 bases of the junction unmatched.

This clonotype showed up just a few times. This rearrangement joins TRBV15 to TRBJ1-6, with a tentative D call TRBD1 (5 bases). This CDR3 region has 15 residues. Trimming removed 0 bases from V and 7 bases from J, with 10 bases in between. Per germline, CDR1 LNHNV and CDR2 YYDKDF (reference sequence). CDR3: CATSRETEGNSPLHF. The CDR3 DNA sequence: TGTGCCACCAGCAGAGAGACAGAGGGGAATTCACCCCTCCACTTT.

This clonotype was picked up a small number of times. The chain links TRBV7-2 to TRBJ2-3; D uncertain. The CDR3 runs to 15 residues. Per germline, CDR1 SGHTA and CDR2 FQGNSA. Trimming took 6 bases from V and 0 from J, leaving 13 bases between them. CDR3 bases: TGTGCCAGCAGGCCCACTGGACGAAGCACAGATACGCAGTATTTT. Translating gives CASRPTGRSTDTQYF.

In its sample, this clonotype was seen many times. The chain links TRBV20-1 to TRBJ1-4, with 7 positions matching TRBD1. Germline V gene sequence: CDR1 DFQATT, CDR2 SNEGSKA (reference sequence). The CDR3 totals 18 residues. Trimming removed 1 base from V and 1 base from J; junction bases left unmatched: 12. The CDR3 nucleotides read TGCAGTGCTAGAGCTTACAGGGGCCCTCAGGGAACTAATGAAAAACTGTTTTTT. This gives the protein CSARAYRGPQGTNEKLFF.

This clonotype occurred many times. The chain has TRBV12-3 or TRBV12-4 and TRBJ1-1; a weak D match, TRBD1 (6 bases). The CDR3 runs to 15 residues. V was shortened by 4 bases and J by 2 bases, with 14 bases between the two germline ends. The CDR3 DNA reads TGTGCCAGCAGTTCCCAGAGCAGGGGAAACACTGAAGCTTTCTTT. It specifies CASSSQSRGNTEAFF.

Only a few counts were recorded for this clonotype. CDR3: CSATYSSGANVLTF. The CDR3 region has the DNA TGCAGTGCTACATACAGCTCTGGGGCCAACGTCCTGACTTTC. The chain combines TRBV20-1 with TRBJ2-6; D ambiguous. This CDR3 has 14 amino acids. Germline V lookup: CDR1 DFQATT, CDR2 SNEGSKA (reference sequence). The ends were cut back, 4 bases at V and 0 bases at J, with 7 bases in the middle.

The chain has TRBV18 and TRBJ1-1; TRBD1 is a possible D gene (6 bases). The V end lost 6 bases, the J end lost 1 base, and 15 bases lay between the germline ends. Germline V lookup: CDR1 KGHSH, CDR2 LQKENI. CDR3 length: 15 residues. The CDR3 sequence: CASSFSGTSNTEAFF. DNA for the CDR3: TGTGCCAGCTCTTTTTCAGGGACATCGAACACTGAAGCTTTCTTT.

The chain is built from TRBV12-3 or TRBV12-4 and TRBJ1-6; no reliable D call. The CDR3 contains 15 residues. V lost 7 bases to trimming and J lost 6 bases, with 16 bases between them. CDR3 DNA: TGTGCCAGCACCATTCAACTGGGGTTTAATTCACCCCTCCACTTT. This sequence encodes CASTIQLGFNSPLHF.

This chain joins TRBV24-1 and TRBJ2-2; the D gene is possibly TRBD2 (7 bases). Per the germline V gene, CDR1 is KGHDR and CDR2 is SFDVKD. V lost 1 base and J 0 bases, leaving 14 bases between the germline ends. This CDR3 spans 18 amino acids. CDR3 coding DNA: TGTGCCACCAGTGATTTAGCAGGAGGGGGGGCGAACACCGGGGAGCTGTTTTTT. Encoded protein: CATSDLAGGGANTGELFF.

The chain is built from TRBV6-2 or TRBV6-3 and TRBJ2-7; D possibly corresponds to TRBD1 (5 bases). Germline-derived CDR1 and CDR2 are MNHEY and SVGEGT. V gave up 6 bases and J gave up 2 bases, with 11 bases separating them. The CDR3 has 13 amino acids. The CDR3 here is CASRPTVAYEQYF. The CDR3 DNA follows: TGTGCCAGCAGACCGACAGTCGCCTACGAGCAGTACTTC.

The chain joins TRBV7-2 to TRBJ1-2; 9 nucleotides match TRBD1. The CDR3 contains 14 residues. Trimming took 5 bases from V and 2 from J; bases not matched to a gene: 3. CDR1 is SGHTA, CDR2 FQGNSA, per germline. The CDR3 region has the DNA TGTGCCAGCAGCCACGACAGGGGGAACTATGGCTACACCTTC. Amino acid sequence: CASSHDRGNYGYTF.

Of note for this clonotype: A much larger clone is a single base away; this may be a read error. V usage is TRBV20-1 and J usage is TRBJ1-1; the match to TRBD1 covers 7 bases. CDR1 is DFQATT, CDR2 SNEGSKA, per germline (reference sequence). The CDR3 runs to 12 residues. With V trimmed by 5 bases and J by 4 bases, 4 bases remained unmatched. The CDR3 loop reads CSAYPGGTEAFF. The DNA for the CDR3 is TGCAGTGCTTATCCAGGGGGCACTGAAGCTTTCTTT.

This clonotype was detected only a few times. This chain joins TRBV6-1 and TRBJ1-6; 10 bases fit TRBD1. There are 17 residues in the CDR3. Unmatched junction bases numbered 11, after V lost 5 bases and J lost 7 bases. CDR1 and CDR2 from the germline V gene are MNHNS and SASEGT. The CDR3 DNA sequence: TGTGCCAGCAGTCCGACAGGGGGCTTCATTTTGAATTCACCCCTCCACTTT. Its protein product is CASSPTGGFILNSPLHF.

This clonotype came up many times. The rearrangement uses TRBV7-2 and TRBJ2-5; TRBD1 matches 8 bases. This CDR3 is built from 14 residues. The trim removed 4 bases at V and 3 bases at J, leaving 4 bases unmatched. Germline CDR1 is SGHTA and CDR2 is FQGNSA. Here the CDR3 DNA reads TGTGCCAGCAGCTCAAACAGGGGGAAAGAGACCCAGTACTTC. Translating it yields CASSSNRGKETQYF. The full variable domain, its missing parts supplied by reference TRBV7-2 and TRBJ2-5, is GAGVSQSPSNKVTEKGKDVELRCDPISGHTALYWYRQSLGQGLEFLIYFQGNSAPDKSGLPSDRFSAERTGGSVSTLTIQRTQQEDSAVYLCASSSNRGKETQYFGPGTRLLVL.

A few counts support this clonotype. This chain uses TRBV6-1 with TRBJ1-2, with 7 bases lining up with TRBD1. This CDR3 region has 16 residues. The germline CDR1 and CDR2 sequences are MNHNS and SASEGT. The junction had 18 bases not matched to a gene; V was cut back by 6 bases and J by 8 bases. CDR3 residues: CASSTGNAGQYVGYTF. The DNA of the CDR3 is TGTGCCAGCAGCACGGGGAACGCGGGACAGTATGTCGGCTACACCTTC.

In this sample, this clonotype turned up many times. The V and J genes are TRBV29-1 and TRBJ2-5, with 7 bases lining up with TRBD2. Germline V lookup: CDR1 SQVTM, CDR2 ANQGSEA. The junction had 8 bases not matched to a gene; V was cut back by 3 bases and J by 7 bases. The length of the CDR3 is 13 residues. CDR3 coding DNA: TGCAGCGTTGATGAGCGGGGCGCCGGGACCCAGTACTTC. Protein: CSVDERGAGTQYF.

The DNA for the CDR3 is TGTGCCAGCAGTATTGGACAGGGCAATCAGCCCCAGCATTTT. It encodes CASSIGQGNQPQHF. The rearrangement joins TRBV28 to TRBJ1-5, with 7 bases matching TRBD1. This CDR3 has 14 amino acids. Germline CDR1 is MDHEN and CDR2 is SYDVKM. Trimming removed 5 bases from V and 2 bases from J; junction bases left unmatched: 3.

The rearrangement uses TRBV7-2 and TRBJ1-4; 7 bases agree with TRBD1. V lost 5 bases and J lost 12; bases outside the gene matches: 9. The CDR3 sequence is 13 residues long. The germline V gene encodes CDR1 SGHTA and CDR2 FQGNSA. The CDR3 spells CASSLKPGGELFF. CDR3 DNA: TGTGCCAGCAGCCTCAAGCCAGGGGGGGAACTGTTTTTT.